These T cell receptor beta chains were read from a single sample in a study of cytomegalovirus exposure and HLA in healthy donors. Repertoires were generated with immunoSEQ multiplex PCR, while TCRdb's copy carries only in-frame clones and drops some. Recorded for this sample: 150,000 to 200,000 clones. Input material: PBMCs. The receptors come from a boy between 10 and 17 years old in good health and CMV-seronegative. The CDR3 runs from the conserved cysteine through the conserved F or W. D genes are given only for firm matches.

V gene: TRBV7-2; D gene: NA; J gene: TRBJ2-4; CDR3 length: 13; CDR3 protein: CASSPAGQNIQYF; CDR3 DNA: TGTGCCAGCAGCCCCGCGGGACAAAACATTCAGTACTTC
V gene: TRBV30; D gene: NA; J gene: TRBJ1-4; CDR3 length: 14; CDR3 protein: CAWSNLGLNEKLFF; CDR3 DNA: TGTGCCTGGAGTAACCTCGGTCTGAATGAAAAACTGTTTTTT
V gene: TRBV29-1; D gene: TRBD2; J gene: TRBJ2-7; CDR3 length: 16; CDR3 protein: CSVEAKGSGGPYEQYF; CDR3 DNA: TGCAGCGTTGAAGCTAAGGGGAGCGGGGGGCCCTACGAGCAGTACTTC
V gene: TRBV9; D gene: NA; J gene: TRBJ1-1; CDR3 length: 16; CDR3 protein: CASSASNLQGDTEAFF; CDR3 DNA: TGTGCCAGCAGCGCAAGTAATTTACAAGGGGACACTGAAGCTTTCTTT
V gene: TRBV5-8; D gene: NA; J gene: TRBJ2-1; CDR3 length: 16; CDR3 protein: CASIPEVRGSYNEQFF; CDR3 DNA: TGTGCCAGCATTCCGGAGGTCAGGGGATCCTACAATGAGCAGTTCTTC
V gene: TRBV7-2; D gene: TRBD1; J gene: TRBJ2-5; CDR3 length: 13; CDR3 protein: CACQGQIEETQYF; CDR3 DNA: TGTGCCTGCCAGGGACAGATTGAAGAGACCCAGTACTTC
V gene: TRBV4-1; D gene: TRBD1; J gene: TRBJ2-1; CDR3 length: 11; CDR3 protein: CASGQGSEQFF; CDR3 DNA: TGCGCCAGCGGACAGGGGAGCGAGCAGTTCTTC
V gene: TRBV6-1; D gene: NA; J gene: TRBJ1-2; CDR3 length: 10; CDR3 protein: CASRAYGYTF; CDR3 DNA: TGTGCCAGCAGGGCCTATGGCTACACCTTC
V gene: TRBV4-2; D gene: TRBD2; J gene: TRBJ2-3; CDR3 length: 15; CDR3 protein: CASSQGPREGDTQYF; CDR3 DNA: TGTGCCAGCAGCCAAGGTCCGCGGGAGGGAGATACGCAGTATTTT
V gene: TRBV29-1; D gene: NA; J gene: TRBJ1-1; CDR3 length: 12; CDR3 protein: CSVQRGNTEAFF; CDR3 DNA: TGCAGCGTCCAACGGGGGAACACTGAAGCTTTCTTT
V gene: TRBV7-9; D gene: NA; J gene: TRBJ2-1; CDR3 length: 12; CDR3 protein: CAWGTFYNEQFF; CDR3 DNA: TGTGCCTGGGGGACATTCTACAATGAGCAGTTCTTC
V gene: TRBV13; D gene: NA; J gene: TRBJ2-7; CDR3 length: 14; CDR3 protein: CASSPSVSSYEQYF; CDR3 DNA: TGTGCCAGCAGCCCCTCTGTGAGCTCCTACGAGCAGTACTTC
V gene: TRBV6-1; D gene: NA; J gene: TRBJ2-7; CDR3 length: 14; CDR3 protein: CASSMDSSSYEQYF; CDR3 DNA: TGTGCCAGCAGTATGGACTCGAGCTCCTACGAGCAGTACTTC
V gene: TRBV2; D gene: TRBD1; J gene: TRBJ1-6; CDR3 length: 14; CDR3 protein: CASKLQGYNSPLHF; CDR3 DNA: TGTGCCAGCAAACTACAGGGGTATAATTCACCCCTCCACTTT
V gene: TRBV7-2; D gene: TRBD2; J gene: TRBJ2-7; CDR3 length: 17; CDR3 protein: CASSLAGLAGDPYEQYF; CDR3 DNA: TGTGCCAGCAGCTTAGCGGGGCTAGCGGGGGACCCCTACGAGCAGTACTTC
V gene: TRBV19; D gene: TRBD1; J gene: TRBJ1-5; CDR3 length: 17; CDR3 protein: CASSIGDRAYSNQPQHF; CDR3 DNA: TGTGCCAGTAGTATAGGGGACAGGGCATATAGCAATCAGCCCCAGCATTTT
V gene: TRBV5-1; D gene: TRBD1; J gene: TRBJ2-1; CDR3 length: 13; CDR3 protein: CASQWTGGYEQFF; CDR3 DNA: TGCGCCAGCCAATGGACAGGGGGCTATGAGCAGTTCTTC
V gene: TRBV4-1; D gene: TRBD1; J gene: TRBJ1-6; CDR3 length: 15; CDR3 protein: CASSPAGTANSPLHF; CDR3 DNA: TGCGCCAGCAGCCCTGCCGGGACAGCTAATTCACCCCTCCACTTT
V gene: TRBV18; D gene: NA; J gene: TRBJ1-1; CDR3 length: 13; CDR3 protein: CASSPGQNTEAFF; CDR3 DNA: TGTGCCAGCTCACCTGGACAGAACACTGAAGCTTTCTTT
V gene: TRBV10-1; D gene: NA; J gene: TRBJ2-5; CDR3 length: 13; CDR3 protein: CASFRRPPETQYF; CDR3 DNA: TGCGCCAGCTTTCGGCGGCCCCCAGAGACCCAGTACTTC
V gene: TRBV5-6; D gene: NA; J gene: TRBJ2-3; CDR3 length: 13; CDR3 protein: CASGVRGSGTQYF; CDR3 DNA: TGTGCCAGCGGAGTTAGGGGTTCAGGGACGCAGTATTTT
V gene: TRBV4-2; D gene: NA; J gene: TRBJ2-7; CDR3 length: 16; CDR3 protein: CASSQEVAKTGYEQYF; CDR3 DNA: TGTGCCAGCAGCCAAGAGGTTGCAAAGACGGGCTACGAGCAGTACTTC
V gene: TRBV6-4; D gene: TRBD2; J gene: TRBJ2-1; CDR3 length: 15; CDR3 protein: CASSLTSGGGDEQFF; CDR3 DNA: TGTGCCAGCAGCCTTACTAGCGGGGGTGGGGATGAGCAGTTCTTC
V gene: TRBV19; D gene: NA; J gene: TRBJ1-5; CDR3 length: 15; CDR3 protein: CASSPVGGTNQPQHF; CDR3 DNA: TGTGCCAGTAGCCCTGTGGGGGGGACCAATCAGCCCCAGCATTTT
V gene: TRBV4-3; D gene: NA; J gene: TRBJ2-3; CDR3 length: 22; CDR3 protein: CASSQDPPRLSQGRRGTDTQYF; CDR3 DNA: TGCGCCAGCAGCCAAGATCCCCCCCGTCTGTCTCAGGGCCGCCGTGGCACAGATACGCAGTATTTT
V gene: TRBV5-6; D gene: NA; J gene: TRBJ2-1; CDR3 length: 13; CDR3 protein: CASSILTYNEQFF; CDR3 DNA: TGTGCCAGCAGTATCCTAACCTACAATGAGCAGTTCTTC
V gene: TRBV28; D gene: NA; J gene: TRBJ2-2; CDR3 length: 17; CDR3 protein: CASSFPRRMTNTGELFF; CDR3 DNA: TGTGCCAGCAGTTTCCCCCGCAGGATGACGAACACCGGGGAGCTGTTTTTT
V gene: TRBV29-1; D gene: NA; J gene: TRBJ2-5; CDR3 length: 12; CDR3 protein: CSVEGPPGTQYF; CDR3 DNA: TGCAGCGTTGAAGGCCCGCCAGGGACCCAGTACTTC
V gene: TRBV5-1; D gene: NA; J gene: TRBJ2-3; CDR3 length: 13; CDR3 protein: CASSHLSPDTQYF; CDR3 DNA: TGCGCCAGCAGCCACTTGAGCCCCGATACGCAGTATTTT
V gene: TRBV10-3; D gene: NA; J gene: TRBJ2-7; CDR3 length: 13; CDR3 protein: CATSQGISYEQYF; CDR3 DNA: TGTGCCACCTCGCAGGGCATCTCCTACGAGCAGTACTTC
V gene: TRBV10-3; D gene: TRBD1; J gene: TRBJ2-3; CDR3 length: 15; CDR3 protein: CAISESGQGTDTQYF; CDR3 DNA: TGTGCCATCAGTGAGTCTGGACAGGGCACAGATACACAGTATTTT
V gene: TRBV7-6; D gene: TRBD2; J gene: TRBJ2-5; CDR3 length: 16; CDR3 protein: CASSYRLAGVQETQYF; CDR3 DNA: TGTGCCAGCAGCTATCGACTAGCGGGCGTGCAAGAGACCCAGTACTTC
V gene: TRBV7-9; D gene: TRBD1; J gene: TRBJ1-2; CDR3 length: 15; CDR3 protein: CASTEYVTGEYGYTF; CDR3 DNA: TGTGCCAGCACCGAATACGTAACAGGGGAATATGGCTACACCTTC
V gene: TRBV6-1; D gene: TRBD1; J gene: TRBJ1-1; CDR3 length: 15; CDR3 protein: CACRQGALGNTEAFF; CDR3 DNA: TGTGCCTGCCGACAGGGGGCCCTGGGGAACACTGAAGCTTTCTTT
V gene: TRBV30; D gene: NA; J gene: TRBJ1-3; CDR3 length: 14; CDR3 protein: CAWSRESSGNTIYF; CDR3 DNA: TGTGCCTGGAGTCGGGAAAGCTCTGGAAACACCATATATTTT
V gene: TRBV19; D gene: NA; J gene: TRBJ2-7; CDR3 length: 12; CDR3 protein: CASSASSYEQYF; CDR3 DNA: TGTGCCAGTAGTGCGTCATCCTACGAGCAGTACTTC
V gene: TRBV4-1; D gene: NA; J gene: TRBJ1-1; CDR3 length: 13; CDR3 protein: CASSQDPYLEAFF; CDR3 DNA: TGCGCCAGCAGCCAAGATCCGTATCTTGAAGCTTTCTTT
V gene: TRBV15; D gene: TRBD1; J gene: TRBJ1-1; CDR3 length: 15; CDR3 protein: CATSRDTGANTEAFF; CDR3 DNA: TGTGCCACCAGCAGAGATACAGGGGCAAACACTGAAGCTTTCTTT
V gene: TRBV5-6; D gene: NA; J gene: TRBJ2-4; CDR3 length: 12; CDR3 protein: CASSLAPSIQYF; CDR3 DNA: TGTGCCAGCAGCTTGGCCCCCAGCATTCAGTACTTC
V gene: TRBV19; D gene: NA; J gene: TRBJ2-1; CDR3 length: 15; CDR3 protein: CASSFQAGLAAYQFF; CDR3 DNA: TGTGCCAGTAGTTTCCAGGCGGGGCTAGCCGCCTACCAGTTCTTC
V gene: TRBV9; D gene: TRBD2; J gene: TRBJ2-3; CDR3 length: 19; CDR3 protein: CASSGFGLAGDYRTDTQYF; CDR3 DNA: TGTGCCAGCAGCGGATTCGGACTAGCGGGAGATTACCGCACAGATACGCAGTATTTT
V gene: TRBV5-4; D gene: TRBD1; J gene: TRBJ2-1; CDR3 length: 13; CDR3 protein: CATRGTVYNEQFF; CDR3 DNA: TGTGCCACGAGGGGGACAGTATACAATGAGCAGTTCTTC
V gene: TRBV18; D gene: TRBD1; J gene: TRBJ1-2; CDR3 length: 15; CDR3 protein: CASSPGQGGNYGYTF; CDR3 DNA: TGTGCCAGCTCACCGGGACAGGGAGGGAACTATGGCTACACCTTC
V gene: TRBV19; D gene: NA; J gene: TRBJ2-1; CDR3 length: 14; CDR3 protein: CASSISGLLNEQFF; CDR3 DNA: TGTGCCAGTAGTATTTCGGGACTCCTGAATGAGCAGTTCTTC
V gene: TRBV15; D gene: TRBD2; J gene: TRBJ2-5; CDR3 length: 14; CDR3 protein: CATSRDLIGREQYF; CDR3 DNA: TGTGCCACCAGCAGAGATCTAATAGGGCGGGAGCAGTACTTC
V gene: TRBV19; D gene: NA; J gene: TRBJ2-7; CDR3 length: 13; CDR3 protein: CASSIGASNEQYF; CDR3 DNA: TGTGCCAGTAGTATAGGGGCGAGCAACGAGCAGTACTTC
V gene: TRBV11-2; D gene: NA; J gene: TRBJ1-1; CDR3 length: 15; CDR3 protein: CASSPPLRGNTEAFF; CDR3 DNA: TGTGCCAGCAGCCCCCCCCTTCGAGGGAACACTGAAGCTTTCTTT
V gene: TRBV7-8; D gene: NA; J gene: TRBJ2-7; CDR3 length: 15; CDR3 protein: CASSLESGVSYEQYF; CDR3 DNA: TGTGCCAGCAGCTTAGAGTCGGGGGTCTCCTACGAGCAGTACTTC
V gene: TRBV7-9; D gene: NA; J gene: TRBJ2-3; CDR3 length: 14; CDR3 protein: CASSLAEGTDTQYF; CDR3 DNA: TGTGCCAGCAGCTTAGCGGAGGGTACAGATACGCAGTATTTT
V gene: TRBV7-9; D gene: TRBD1; J gene: TRBJ1-1; CDR3 length: 15; CDR3 protein: CASRSFRQGHTEAFF; CDR3 DNA: TGTGCCAGCCGATCCTTCCGACAGGGGCACACTGAAGCTTTCTTT
V gene: TRBV4-1; D gene: TRBD2; J gene: TRBJ2-2; CDR3 length: 17; CDR3 protein: CASSQGVAGGRNGELFF; CDR3 DNA: TGCGCCAGCAGCCAAGGGGTGGCGGGGGGGCGGAACGGGGAGCTGTTTTTT
V gene: TRBV4-1; D gene: NA; J gene: TRBJ2-1; CDR3 length: 16; CDR3 protein: CASSQDTLSSYNEQFF; CDR3 DNA: TGCGCCAGCAGCCAAGATACCCTGAGCTCCTACAATGAGCAGTTCTTC
V gene: TRBV10-3; D gene: TRBD1; J gene: TRBJ2-1; CDR3 length: 16; CDR3 protein: CAISEQRTGFFDEQFF; CDR3 DNA: TGTGCCATCAGTGAGCAGAGGACAGGATTTTTCGATGAGCAGTTCTTC
V gene: TRBV28; D gene: NA; J gene: TRBJ1-3; CDR3 length: 13; CDR3 protein: CASSLSGANTIYF; CDR3 DNA: TGTGCCAGCAGTTTATCAGGGGCCAACACCATATATTTT
V gene: TRBV7-3; D gene: NA; J gene: TRBJ1-1; CDR3 length: 13; CDR3 protein: CASSFTTDTEAFF; CDR3 DNA: TGTGCCAGCAGCTTCACGACAGACACTGAAGCTTTCTTT
V gene: TRBV7-2; D gene: NA; J gene: TRBJ1-2; CDR3 length: 15; CDR3 protein: CASSLVVVGPGGYTF; CDR3 DNA: TGTGCCAGCAGCTTAGTAGTGGTGGGTCCAGGTGGCTACACCTTC
V gene: TRBV9; D gene: NA; J gene: TRBJ1-1; CDR3 length: 13; CDR3 protein: CASSITENTEAFF; CDR3 DNA: TGTGCCAGCAGCATAACTGAGAACACTGAAGCTTTCTTT
V gene: TRBV5-1; D gene: NA; J gene: TRBJ1-2; CDR3 length: 12; CDR3 protein: CASSSLLSGYTF; CDR3 DNA: TGCGCCAGCAGCTCCCTCCTCTCGGGCTACACCTTC
V gene: TRBV10-3; D gene: NA; J gene: TRBJ1-2; CDR3 length: 13; CDR3 protein: CAIKGRENYGYTF; CDR3 DNA: TGTGCCATCAAAGGACGGGAGAACTATGGCTACACCTTC
V gene: TRBV7-9; D gene: NA; J gene: TRBJ1-1; CDR3 length: 15; CDR3 protein: CASSSRGQMNTEAFF; CDR3 DNA: TGTGCCAGCAGCTCCCGAGGACAGATGAACACTGAAGCTTTCTTT